This T cell receptor beta chain was sequenced during a study of control samples from healthy donors and cancer patients. Assay: immunoSEQ multiplex PCR; the TCRdb copy retains only in-frame clones and omits some. The sample contains 100,000 to 150,000 clones, around 96% of which appear only once. Trimming pared 5 bases from V and 3 bases from J, leaving 22 bases between. CDR1 and CDR2 (germline): LNHDA, SQIVND (reference sequence). The CDR3 loop spans 18 amino acids. V and J are TRBV19 and TRBJ2-2; tentatively, D is TRBD2 (5 bases). The sequencing input was blood. The receptor's source is a man under 40 in good health. CDR3 amino acids: CASSWNLPTLGDTGELFF. CDR3 nucleotides: TGTGCCAGTAGTTGGAATCTGCCGACACTCGGGGACACCGGGGAGCTGTTTTTT.